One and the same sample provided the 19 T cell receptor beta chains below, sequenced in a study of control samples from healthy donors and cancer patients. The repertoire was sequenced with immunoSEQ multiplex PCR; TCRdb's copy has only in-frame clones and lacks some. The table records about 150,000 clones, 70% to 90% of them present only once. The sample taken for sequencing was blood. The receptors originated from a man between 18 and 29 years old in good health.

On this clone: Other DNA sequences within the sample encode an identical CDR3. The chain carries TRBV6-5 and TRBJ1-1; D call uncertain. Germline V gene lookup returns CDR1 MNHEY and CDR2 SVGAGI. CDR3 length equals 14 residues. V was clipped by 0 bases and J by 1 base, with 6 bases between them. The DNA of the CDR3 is TGTGCCAGCAGTTACTCGCGGCGGAACACTGAAGCTTTCTTT. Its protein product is CASSYSRRNTEAFF.

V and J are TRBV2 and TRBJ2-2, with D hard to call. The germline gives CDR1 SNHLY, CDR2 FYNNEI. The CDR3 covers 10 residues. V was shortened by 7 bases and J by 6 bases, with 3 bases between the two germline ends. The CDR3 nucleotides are TGTGCCAGCAAGGCCGGGGAGCTGTTTTTT. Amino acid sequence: CASKAGELFF.

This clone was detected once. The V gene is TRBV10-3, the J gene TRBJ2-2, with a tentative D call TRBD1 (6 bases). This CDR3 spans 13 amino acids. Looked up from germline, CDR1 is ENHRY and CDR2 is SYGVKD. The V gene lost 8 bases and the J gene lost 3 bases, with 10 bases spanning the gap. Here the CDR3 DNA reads TGTGCCATCCGGTGGGGGCACACCGGGGAGCTGTTTTTT. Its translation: CAIRWGHTGELFF.

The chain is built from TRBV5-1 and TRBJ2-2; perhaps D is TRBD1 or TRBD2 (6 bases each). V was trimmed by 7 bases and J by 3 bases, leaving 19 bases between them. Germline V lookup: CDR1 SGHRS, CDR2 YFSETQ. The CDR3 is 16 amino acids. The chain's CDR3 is CASGGEGGSYTGELFF. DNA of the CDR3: TGCGCCAGCGGAGGGGAAGGGGGATCGTACACCGGGGAGCTGTTTTTT.

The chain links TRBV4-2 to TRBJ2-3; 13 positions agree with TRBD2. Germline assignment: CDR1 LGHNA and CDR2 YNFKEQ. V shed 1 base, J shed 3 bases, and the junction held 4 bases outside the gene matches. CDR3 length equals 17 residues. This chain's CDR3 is CASSQVAGLAGTDTQYF. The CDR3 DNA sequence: TGTGCCAGCAGCCAAGTCGCGGGACTAGCGGGGACAGATACGCAGTATTTT.

The CDR3 here is CASSPPTGNTEAFF. The CDR3 bases are TGTGCCAGCAGCCCCCCGACGGGGAACACTGAAGCTTTCTTT. V gene TRBV9 combines with J gene TRBJ1-1; D uncertain. The ends were cut back, 4 bases at V and 1 base at J, with 11 bases in the middle. Germline V lookup: CDR1 SGDLS, CDR2 YYNGEE. The CDR3 runs 14 residues.

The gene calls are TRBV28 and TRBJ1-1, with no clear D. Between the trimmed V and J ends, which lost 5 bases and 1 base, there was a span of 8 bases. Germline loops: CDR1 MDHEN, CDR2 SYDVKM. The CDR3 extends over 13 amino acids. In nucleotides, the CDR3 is TGTGCCAGCAGTAGGAACCCGAACACTGAAGCTTTCTTT. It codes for CASSRNPNTEAFF.

The CDR3 nucleotides read TGTGCCAGCAGTTTCCCCAGCGGGGGGGTCGAGACCCAGTACTTC. This gives the protein CASSFPSGGVETQYF. The chain is built from TRBV28 and TRBJ2-5; 10 nucleotides line up with TRBD2. This CDR3 has 15 residues. The ends lost 3 bases at V and 5 bases at J; junction bases unmatched: 6. Germline CDR1 reads MDHEN; CDR2 reads SYDVKM.

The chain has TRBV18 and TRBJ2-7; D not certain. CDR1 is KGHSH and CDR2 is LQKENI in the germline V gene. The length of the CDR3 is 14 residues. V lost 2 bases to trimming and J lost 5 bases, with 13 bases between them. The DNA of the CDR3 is TGTGCCAGCTCACCAGAACAGTTAGGGAACGAGCAGTACTTC. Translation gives CASSPEQLGNEQYF.

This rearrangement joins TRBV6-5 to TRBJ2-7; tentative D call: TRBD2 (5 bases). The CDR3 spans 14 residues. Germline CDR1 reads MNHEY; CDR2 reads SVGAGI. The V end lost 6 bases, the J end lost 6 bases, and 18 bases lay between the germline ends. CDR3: CASSAGSLSSEQYF. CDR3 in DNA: TGTGCCAGCAGCGCGGGCTCCTTAAGCAGCGAGCAGTACTTC.

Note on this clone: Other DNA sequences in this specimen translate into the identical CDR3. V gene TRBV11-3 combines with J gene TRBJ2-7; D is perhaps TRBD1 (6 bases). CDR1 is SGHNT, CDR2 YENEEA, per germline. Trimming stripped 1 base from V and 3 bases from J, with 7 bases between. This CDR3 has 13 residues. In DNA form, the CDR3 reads TGTGCCAGCAGCTTAGGGACAGACTACGAGCAGTACTTC. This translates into CASSLGTDYEQYF.

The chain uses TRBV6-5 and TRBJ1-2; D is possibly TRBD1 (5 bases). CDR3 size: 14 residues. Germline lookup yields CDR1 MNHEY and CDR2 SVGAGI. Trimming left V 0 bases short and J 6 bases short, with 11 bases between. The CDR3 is CASSYSLRDHGYTF. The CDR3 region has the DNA TGTGCCAGCAGTTACTCCCTGCGGGACCATGGCTACACCTTC.

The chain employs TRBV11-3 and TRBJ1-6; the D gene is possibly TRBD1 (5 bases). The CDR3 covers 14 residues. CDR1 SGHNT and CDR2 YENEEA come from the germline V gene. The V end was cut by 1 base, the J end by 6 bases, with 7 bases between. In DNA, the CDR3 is TGTGCCAGCAGCTTAGGGGGGTCTAATTCACCCCTCCACTTT. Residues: CASSLGGSNSPLHF. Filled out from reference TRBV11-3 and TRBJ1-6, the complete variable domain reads EAGVVQSPRYKIIEKKQPVAFWCNPISGHNTLYWYLQNLGQGPELLIRYENEEAVDDSQLPKDRFSAERLKGVDSTLKIQPAELGDSAVYLCASSLGGSNSPLHFGNGTRLTVT.

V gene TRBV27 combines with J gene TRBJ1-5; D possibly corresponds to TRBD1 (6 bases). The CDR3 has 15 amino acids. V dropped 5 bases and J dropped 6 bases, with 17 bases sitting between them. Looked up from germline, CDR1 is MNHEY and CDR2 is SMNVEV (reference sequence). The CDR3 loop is CASSIRGQEAQPQHF. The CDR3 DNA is TGTGCCAGCAGTATCCGGGGGCAAGAGGCTCAGCCCCAGCATTTT.

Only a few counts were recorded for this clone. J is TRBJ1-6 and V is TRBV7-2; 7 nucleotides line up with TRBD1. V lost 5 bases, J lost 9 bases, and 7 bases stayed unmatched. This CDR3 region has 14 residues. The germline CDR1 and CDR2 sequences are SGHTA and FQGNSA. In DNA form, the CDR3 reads TGTGCCAGCAGCCTGGGACAGTCTATTTCACCCCTCCACTTT. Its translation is CASSLGQSISPLHF.

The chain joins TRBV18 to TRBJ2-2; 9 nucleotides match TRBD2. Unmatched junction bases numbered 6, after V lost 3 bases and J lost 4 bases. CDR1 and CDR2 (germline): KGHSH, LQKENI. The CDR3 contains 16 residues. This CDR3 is CASSPTAGGRTGELFF. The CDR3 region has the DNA TGTGCCAGCTCACCTACGGCGGGGGGGCGCACCGGGGAGCTGTTTTTT.

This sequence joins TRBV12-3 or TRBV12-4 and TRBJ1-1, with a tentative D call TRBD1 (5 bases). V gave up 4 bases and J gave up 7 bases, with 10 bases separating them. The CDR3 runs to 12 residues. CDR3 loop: CASSWGGVEAFF. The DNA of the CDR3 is TGTGCCAGCAGTTGGGGGGGGGTTGAAGCTTTCTTT.

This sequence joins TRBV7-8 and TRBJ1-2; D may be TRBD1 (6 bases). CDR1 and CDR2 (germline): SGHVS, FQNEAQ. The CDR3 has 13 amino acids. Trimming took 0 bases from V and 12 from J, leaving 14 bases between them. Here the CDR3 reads CASSLAARGGHTF. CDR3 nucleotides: TGTGCCAGCAGCTTAGCGGCTAGGGGGGGCCACACCTTC.

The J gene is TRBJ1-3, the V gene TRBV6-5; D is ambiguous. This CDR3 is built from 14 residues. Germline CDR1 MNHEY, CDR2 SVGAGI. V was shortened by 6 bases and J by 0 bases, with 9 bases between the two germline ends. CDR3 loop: CASRRLISGNTIYF. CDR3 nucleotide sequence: TGTGCCAGCAGACGACTGATCTCTGGAAACACCATATATTTT.